This T cell receptor beta chain came from a study of T-cell memory formation after mild COVID-19. Study-level results: Whether second-wave clones peaking at day 37 were SARS-CoV-2 specific went unconfirmed.

The CDR3 contains 15 residues. In germline, CDR1 is MNHNY, CDR2 SVGAGI (reference sequence). V was cut by 8 bases and J by 6 bases, with 20 bases left in between. Barcoded TCR alpha and TCR beta cDNA libraries with UMIs came from 5'RACE using constant-segment primers. TCRdb itself ran the 5' RACE reads through MiXCR, one entry per CDR3 protein. Among 500,000 to 550,000 distinct CDR3 sequences listed, 20% were seen once. This clonotype was observed a few times. Its antigen is unknown. This receptor was obtained from an adult woman who had mild COVID-19 (a few samples of this study predate the infection). Cell type and time point are not known. Sequenced material: PBMCs or a T cell subset sorted from them (not recorded which). The chain combines TRBV6-6 with TRBJ2-1; D assignment may be TRBD1 or TRBD2 (7 bases each). CDR3 in DNA: TGTGCCAGCCTAAGGGGGCGGGGGCCTAGCAATGAGCAGTTCTTC. Its protein product is CASLRGRGPSNEQFF.